Below are 16 T cell receptor beta chains sequenced from a single sample in a study of CD8 T cells in Susac syndrome. Random hexamers primed reverse transcription of about 0.5 to 1 ug RNA. In TCRdb, the immunoSEQ multiplex PCR reads were re-called with MiXCR into one record per CDR3 protein. The data show 170,000 or so distinct CDR3 sequences, about 94% seen once. Material: CD4+ T cells from PBMCs. The receptors derive from a human donor with Susac syndrome.

The V and J genes are TRBV5-4 and TRBJ2-3; 10 bases are a match to TRBD2. CDR1 and CDR2 from the germline V gene are SGHNT and YYREEE (reference sequence). This CDR3 is built from 17 residues. V gave up 3 bases and J gave up 1 base; unmatched junction bases: 8. The CDR3 DNA sequence: TGTGCCAGCAGCTACGGACTAGCGGATTTTCGCACAGATACGCAGTATTTT. It translates to CASSYGLADFRTDTQYF.

V usage is TRBV11-2 and J usage is TRBJ1-5, with 8 bases fitting TRBD1. CDR3 length: 14 amino acids. With 0 bases clipped from V and 6 bases from J, the junction kept 1 base outside the gene matches. Germline values: CDR1 SGHAT, CDR2 FQNNGV. CDR3 nucleotides: TGTGCCAGCAGCTTAGACAGGGGGCTTCAGCCCCAGCATTTT. Its protein product is CASSLDRGLQPQHF.

The CDR3 sequence: CSALAGTSGSTDTQYF. The CDR3 region has the DNA TGCAGTGCTCTTGCCGGGACTAGCGGGAGTACAGATACGCAGTATTTT. The V and J genes are TRBV20-1 and TRBJ2-3, with 14 bases that match TRBD2. Germline CDR1 and CDR2: DFQATT and SNEGSKA (reference sequence). V trimming: 5 bases; J trimming: 3 bases; junction bases outside the gene matches: 7. The CDR3 spans 16 residues.

This clonotype was observed a single time. The chain uses TRBV19 and TRBJ1-5, with no clear D. Germline V gene data show CDR1 as LNHDA and CDR2 as SQIVND (reference sequence). Trimming took 1 base from V and 1 from J, leaving 11 bases between them. The CDR3 sequence is 16 residues long. CDR3 sequence reads: CASSIVAGLSNQPQHF. DNA of the CDR3: TGTGCCAGTAGTATAGTGGCAGGATTGAGCAATCAGCCCCAGCATTTT.

The J gene is TRBJ2-7, the V gene TRBV10-3, with 8 bases fitting TRBD1. V lost 8 bases, J lost 5 bases, and 14 bases stayed unmatched. Germline V gene sequence: CDR1 ENHRY, CDR2 SYGVKD. The CDR3 is 15 residues long. The CDR3 bases are TGTGCCATCTCTCTTACCGGGACAGGTAACGACGAGCAGTACTTC. It encodes CAISLTGTGNDEQYF.

This chain joins TRBV20-1 and TRBJ2-7; no definite D call. Germline assignment: CDR1 DFQATT and CDR2 SNEGSKA (reference sequence). Trimming cost V 3 bases and J 6 bases, with 9 bases left between them. This CDR3 comprises 11 residues. CDR3 in DNA: TGCAGTGCTAGCGGTGTCTCCGAGCAGTACTTC. As protein: CSASGVSEQYF.

The chain uses TRBV27 and TRBJ2-3; D is unclear. The CDR3 extends over 13 amino acids. Germline CDR1 is MNHEY and CDR2 is SMNVEV (reference sequence). Trimming removed 3 bases from V and 6 bases from J, with 10 bases in between. The CDR3: CASSFLGQDTQYF. As DNA, the CDR3 is TGTGCCAGCAGTTTTCTAGGTCAGGATACGCAGTATTTT.

The chain is built from TRBV20-1 and TRBJ1-1; tentative D call: TRBD1 (5 bases). This CDR3 is built from 14 residues. V shed 0 bases and J shed 5 bases, with 13 bases lying between them. Germline values: CDR1 DFQATT, CDR2 SNEGSKA (reference sequence). The CDR3 spells CSARDPGGETEAFF. The DNA of the CDR3 is TGCAGTGCTAGAGATCCGGGGGGGGAAACTGAAGCTTTCTTT.

V usage is TRBV20-1 and J usage is TRBJ2-1; 8 nucleotides align to TRBD1. CDR1 and CDR2 from the germline V gene are DFQATT and SNEGSKA (reference sequence). Trimming took 5 bases from V and 6 from J; bases not matched to a gene: 6. The CDR3 covers 13 residues. The CDR3 spells CSAGDRMGNEQFF. In DNA, the CDR3 is TGCAGTGCTGGGGACAGGATGGGCAATGAGCAGTTCTTC.

J is TRBJ1-5 and V is TRBV30; D gene ambiguous. The germline V gene has CDR1 GTSNPN and CDR2 SVGIG (reference sequence). V dropped 0 bases and J dropped 11 bases, with 14 bases sitting between them. The CDR3 has 13 residues. CDR3 amino acids: CAWSVRQLGAQHF. CDR3 in DNA: TGTGCCTGGAGTGTACGGCAGCTCGGAGCCCAGCATTTT. Complete variable domain (other parts from reference TRBV30 and TRBJ1-5): SQTIHQWPATLVQPVGSPLSLECTVEGTSNPNLYWYRQAAGRGLQLLFYSVGIGQISSEVPQNLSASRPQDRQFILSSKKLLLSDSGFYLCAWSVRQLGAQHFGDGTRLSIL.

The DNA for the CDR3 is TGCAGCGTTTTAGGACTAGCGGGAGAAAATGAGCAGTTCTTC. It translates to CSVLGLAGENEQFF. The V gene is TRBV29-1, the J gene TRBJ2-1; 13 bases fit TRBD2. V lost 5 bases and J lost 7; bases outside the gene matches: 5. The germline gives CDR1 SQVTM, CDR2 ANQGSEA. The CDR3 totals 14 residues.

The chain employs TRBV4-3 and TRBJ2-6; D might be TRBD2 (6 bases). This CDR3 is 16 amino acids long. V lost 0 bases to trimming and J lost 5 bases, with 11 bases between them. Germline V gene data show CDR1 as LGHNA and CDR2 as YSLEER. The CDR3 DNA reads as TGCGCCAGCAGCCAAGAATCGGGGGTCTGGGCCAACGTCCTGACTTTC. This translates into CASSQESGVWANVLTF.

The V gene is TRBV30, the J gene TRBJ2-2; D unclear. The CDR3 loop spans 14 amino acids. The germline V gene encodes CDR1 GTSNPN and CDR2 SVGIG (reference sequence). Trimming stripped 2 bases from V and 1 base from J, with 8 bases between. This CDR3 is CAWSRIQNTGELFF. The CDR3, as DNA: TGTGCCTGGAGTCGAATCCAGAACACCGGGGAGCTGTTTTTT.

The rearrangement links TRBV15 to TRBJ2-1; D may be TRBD2 (7 bases). The CDR3 loop spans 16 amino acids. The germline CDR1 and CDR2 sequences are LNHNV and YYDKDF (reference sequence). V was pared by 0 bases and J by 9 bases, with 18 bases between. CDR3 sequence: CATSRDRNGGLGEQFF. The CDR3, as DNA: TGTGCCACCAGCAGAGATCGCAACGGGGGGCTAGGTGAGCAGTTCTTC.

The chain combines TRBV19 with TRBJ2-1; perhaps TRBD1 as D (6 bases). Germline loops: CDR1 LNHDA, CDR2 SQIVND (reference sequence). This CDR3 contains 16 residues. The V and J ends lost 4 bases and 1 base respectively, with 14 bases between them. The CDR3 protein is CASSTGVGDSYNEQFF. The CDR3, as DNA: TGTGCCAGTAGTACAGGGGTAGGCGATTCCTACAATGAGCAGTTCTTC.

This clonotype was detected only once. The chain carries TRBV20-1 and TRBJ1-5; 10 bases agree with TRBD1. V was clipped by 5 bases and J by 5 bases; unmatched bases: 9. The germline CDR1 and CDR2 sequences are DFQATT and SNEGSKA (reference sequence). There are 15 residues in the CDR3. The CDR3 region has the DNA TGCAGTGCTTGGAGCGCGGACAGGGGGTATCAGCCCCAGCATTTT. It encodes CSAWSADRGYQPQHF.